This T cell receptor beta chain is from a study of cytomegalovirus exposure and HLA in healthy donors. The study's findings and limits: The study labeled more than 150 TCR beta chains cytomegalovirus-associated.

Germline V CDR1 and CDR2: MNHEY, SMNVEV (reference sequence). V lost 8 bases and J lost 3; bases outside the gene matches: 10. The CDR3 totals 14 residues. Generated by immunoSEQ multiplex PCR, the TCRdb table keeps only in-frame clones and is missing some. The sample has roughly 130,000 clones, around 85% seen once. As for this clone: Its antigen is unidentified.

V gene TRBV27 combines with J gene TRBJ2-7, with TRBD1 matching over 7 bases. The clonotype was recovered from a man aged 18-30 years in good health and CMV-seronegative. The sequenced sample was PBMCs. Here the CDR3 reads CASRTWDSSYEQYF. For the CDR3, the DNA is TGTGCCAGCCGAACATGGGACAGCAGCTACGAGCAGTACTTC.